The TCR beta chain under discussion was sequenced for a study of blood T cell repertoires in COVID-19. Study background: Spain, Italy and the United States supplied samples that represented acute and convalescent COVID-19. Sources were T cells, B-cell-depleted T cells, or PBMCs; the material itself was cDNA or gDNA.

In the authors' methods: Amplification of reference gene primers was used by the study to estimate nucleated cell counts. The table came from immunoSEQ multiplex PCR; TCRdb's copy has only in-frame clones and leaves some out. The V and J calls and the clone size are those of that table, but D and trimming were determined from the DNA. The table lists approximately 270,000 clones, approximately 88% of them singletons, with less than 2.5% in the top ten. The receptor was isolated from a man between 50 and 59 years old with acute or convalescent COVID-19. Sequenced: peripheral blood.

The CDR3 region has the DNA TGTGCCAGCAGCCAAGATGGGATGGTTCGGGGGGCCTCTGAAGCTTTCTTT. It translates to CASSQDGMVRGASEAFF. J is TRBJ1-1 and V is TRBV3-1 (or the pseudogene TRBV3-2); a weak D match, TRBD1 (6 bases). CDR1 and CDR2 from the germline V gene are LGHDT and YNNKEL (reference sequence). The CDR3 has 17 residues. V lost 0 bases to trimming and J lost 6 bases, with 20 bases between them.